These T cell receptor beta chains were read from a single sample in a study of blood T cell repertoires in COVID-19. Only in-frame clones appear in the TCRdb table, and some are missing; sequencing was by immunoSEQ multiplex PCR. The sample includes 300,000 to 400,000 clones, 85% to 90% of them seen just once. Source material: peripheral blood. The receptors shown here come from a human donor in a cohort sampled during active COVID-19. The CDR3 runs from the conserved cysteine through the conserved F or W. A D gene is named only where the DNA matches it firmly. The size of a clone is reported for some rows only, either as once, few or many, or as a class for expanded clones.

V	D	size	J	DNA	CDR3
TRBV7-9	TRBD1	NA	TRBJ1-1	TGTGCCAGCAGCTTGGGGGACAGGATGAACACTGAAGCTTTCTTT	CASSLGDRMNTEAFF
TRBV7-9	NA	NA	TRBJ2-7	TGTGCCAGCAGCCACCGGGACTCCTTGGGCGAGCAGTACTTC	CASSHRDSLGEQYF
TRBV19	TRBD2	NA	TRBJ2-2	TGTGCCAGTAGTATGAGGCGGGGGGCTGGAGGCACCGGGGAGCTGTTTTTT	CASSMRRGAGGTGELFF
TRBV4-2	NA	NA	TRBJ2-7	TGTGCCAGCAGCCAAGAAGTCACACACTACGAGCAGTACTTC	CASSQEVTHYEQYF
TRBV6-5	NA	NA	TRBJ1-1	TGTGCCGGACAAGGTGGGCAGGGCACTGAAGCTTTCTTT	CAGQGGQGTEAFF
TRBV27	NA	NA	TRBJ2-2	TGTGCCAGCAGTCTCGTGGGCCCCAACACCGGGGAGCTGTTTTTT	CASSLVGPNTGELFF
TRBV5-4	NA	few	TRBJ1-1	TGTGCCAGCAGCTTGGTCGGGGGTGGAACTGAAGCTTTCTTT	CASSLVGGGTEAFF
TRBV5-6	NA	NA	TRBJ1-3	TGTGCCAGCAGCCCAGCCACTGGGAGCTCTGGAAACACCATATATTTT	CASSPATGSSGNTIYF
TRBV7-8	NA	NA	TRBJ1-2	TGTGCCAGCAGCTTCATACCGGGTCCCCTTAACTATGGCTACACCTTC	CASSFIPGPLNYGYTF
TRBV9	TRBD1	NA	TRBJ2-1	TGTGCCAGCAGCCGACCGGGACAGGGGAATGAGCAGTTCTTC	CASSRPGQGNEQFF
TRBV6-5	TRBD1	NA	TRBJ1-5	TGTGCCAGCAGCCTGGACAGGGGCGATCAGCCCCAGCATTTT	CASSLDRGDQPQHF
TRBV5-1	TRBD2	NA	TRBJ2-3	TGCGCCAGCAGCAAGGGACTAGCGGGGGAGACAGATACGCAGTATTTT	CASSKGLAGETDTQYF
TRBV7-2	NA	NA	TRBJ2-6	TGTGCCAGCAGCTTGGGGAGCTCTGGGGCCAACGTCCTGACTTTC	CASSLGSSGANVLTF
TRBV6-6	NA	NA	TRBJ2-7	TGTGCCAGCAGTTACGAGGGTGGGAGCTCCTACGAGCAGTACTTC	CASSYEGGSSYEQYF
TRBV28	TRBD1	NA	TRBJ2-7	TGTGCCAGCAGTTCGCCCGAAAATTGGGGGACAGGGGGACCCTACGAGCAGTACTTC	CASSSPENWGTGGPYEQYF
TRBV4-1	TRBD2	NA	TRBJ2-2	TGCGCCAGCCAAAACAAGAGACTAGCGAGAGGGACCGGGGAGCTGTTTTTT	CASQNKRLARGTGELFF
TRBV7-9	NA	NA	TRBJ2-5	TGTGCCAGCAGCCCGCAAGAGACCCAGTACTTC	CASSPQETQYF
TRBV3-1/TRBV3-2	NA	NA	TRBJ1-2	TGTGCCAGCAGCCAAGATTTGGCGGGGGGTGGCTACACCTTC	CASSQDLAGGGYTF
TRBV5-1	TRBD2	NA	TRBJ2-2	TGCGCCAGCAGCCCCGGACTAGCGGAAGTCACCGGGGAGCTGTTTTTT	CASSPGLAEVTGELFF
TRBV6-1	NA	NA	TRBJ2-1	TGTGCCAGCAGTGAATCCGGGACTGGGTACAATGAGCAGTTCTTC	CASSESGTGYNEQFF
TRBV7-2	TRBD2	NA	TRBJ2-1	TGTGCCAGCAGCCCGCCGGGACTAGACAATGAGCAGTTCTTC	CASSPPGLDNEQFF
TRBV4-1	NA	NA	TRBJ2-2	TGCGCCAGCAGCCCAAACCGGGACTGGGTCAACACCGGGGAGCTGTTTTTT	CASSPNRDWVNTGELFF
TRBV7-3	TRBD2	NA	TRBJ2-1	TGTGCCAGCAGCGCAACCGGGACTAGCGGGAGCTGGGATGAGCAGTTCTTC	CASSATGTSGSWDEQFF
TRBV28	TRBD1	NA	TRBJ1-2	TGTGCCAGCAGTCAACAGGGGGCTAACTATGGCTACACCTTC	CASSQQGANYGYTF
TRBV7-8	NA	NA	TRBJ2-2	TGTGCCAGCCGCAAACAGGGTAGTGCAGCTGCCGGGGAGCTGTTTTTT	CASRKQGSAAAGELFF
TRBV27	TRBD2	NA	TRBJ2-7	TGTGCCAGCAGTTTTGCGCGTGGACTAGCGGGAATCAGGTCCTACGAGCAGTACTTC	CASSFARGLAGIRSYEQYF
TRBV19	NA	NA	TRBJ2-3	TGTGCCAGTAGTATCCCCGGTGAGATGGGCGATACGCAGTATTTT	CASSIPGEMGDTQYF
TRBV7-8	TRBD1	NA	TRBJ1-6	TGTGCCAGCAGCTTTCAGGGGGCGGTTGATTCACCCCTCCACTTT	CASSFQGAVDSPLHF
TRBV9	NA	NA	TRBJ1-3	TGTGCCAGCAGCCCTACTTCTGGAAACACCATATATTTT	CASSPTSGNTIYF
TRBV7-2	NA	NA	TRBJ2-7	TGTGCCAGCAGCTTAGGACCAGGCTACTACGAGCAGTACTTC	CASSLGPGYYEQYF
TRBV9	TRBD1	NA	TRBJ1-1	TGTGCCAGCAGCGCCACAGACCGGGACAGGGACCCGAACACTGAAGCTTTCTTT	CASSATDRDRDPNTEAFF
TRBV28	NA	many	TRBJ1-3	TGTGCCAGCAGCAAAATCGTGCAAGGCGGATCTGGAAACACCATATATTTT	CASSKIVQGGSGNTIYF
TRBV7-9	TRBD2	NA	TRBJ2-1	TGTGCCAGCAGCTCCACGACTAGCCGAAGCTCCTACAATAAGCAGTTCTTC	CASSSTTSRSSYNKQFF